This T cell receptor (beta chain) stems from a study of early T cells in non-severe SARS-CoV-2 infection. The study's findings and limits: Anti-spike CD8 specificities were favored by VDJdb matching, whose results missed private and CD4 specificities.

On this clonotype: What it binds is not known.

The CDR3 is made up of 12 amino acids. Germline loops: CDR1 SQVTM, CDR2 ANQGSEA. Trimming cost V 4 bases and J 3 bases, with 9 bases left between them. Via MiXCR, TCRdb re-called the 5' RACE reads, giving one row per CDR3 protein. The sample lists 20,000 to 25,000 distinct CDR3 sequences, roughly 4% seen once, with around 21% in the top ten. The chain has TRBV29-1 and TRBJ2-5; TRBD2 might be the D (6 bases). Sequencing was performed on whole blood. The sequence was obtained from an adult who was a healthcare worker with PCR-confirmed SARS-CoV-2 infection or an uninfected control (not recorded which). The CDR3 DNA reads TGCAGCGTTGCGGAGGGAAAAGAGACCCAGTACTTC. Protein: CSVAEGKETQYF.